Listed below are T cell receptor beta chains from one sample, sequenced in a study of early T cells in non-severe SARS-CoV-2 infection. TCRdb reanalysed the 5' RACE reads using MiXCR and keeps one entry per CDR3 protein. The sample contains some 77,000 distinct CDR3 sequences, 16% of which appear only once. The sample was whole blood. The source is an adult who was a healthcare worker with PCR-confirmed SARS-CoV-2 infection or an uninfected control (not recorded which). Each CDR3 is given with its conserved first and last residue. The order of the fields is J gene, D gene, clone size, V gene, CDR3 protein. D genes are given only for firm matches. Size is omitted from some rows. Given values are once, few, many or a class for expanded clones.

J: TRBJ1-3; D: -; size: many; V: TRBV7-9; CDR3: CASSLAASDTIYF
J: TRBJ2-1; D: TRBD1; size: few; V: TRBV6-5; CDR3: CASRGTGQSSYNEQFF
J: TRBJ2-2; D: TRBD2; size: -; V: TRBV11-2; CDR3: CASSPRTSVGELFF
J: TRBJ2-3; D: -; size: few; V: TRBV7-2; CDR3: CASSPPSETQYF
J: TRBJ2-2; D: TRBD2; size: many; V: TRBV7-6; CDR3: CASSFAPSGANTGELFF
J: TRBJ2-1; D: TRBD2; size: -; V: TRBV13; CDR3: CASSLILAGANEQFF
J: TRBJ2-2; D: -; size: -; V: TRBV5-1; CDR3: CASMRGTNTGELFF
J: TRBJ2-1; D: TRBD2; size: many; V: TRBV19; CDR3: CASSITKTGGSYNEQFF
J: TRBJ2-2; D: TRBD1; size: many; V: TRBV6-2/TRBV6-3; CDR3: CASRTGSDTGELFF
J: TRBJ2-2; D: -; size: many; V: TRBV7-6; CDR3: CASSSYTGELFF
J: TRBJ1-6; D: TRBD1; size: many; V: TRBV6-1; CDR3: CASGRRNPGQGNSPLHF
J: TRBJ1-1; D: -; size: -; V: TRBV7-6; CDR3: CASSLTSRREAFF
J: TRBJ2-2; D: -; size: -; V: TRBV30; CDR3: CAWSVLDSYTGELFF
J: TRBJ2-1; D: -; size: few; V: TRBV7-3; CDR3: CASSSAGGTSYNEQFF
J: TRBJ1-5; D: -; size: few; V: TRBV15; CDR3: CATTPDRRGNQPQHF
J: TRBJ1-2; D: -; size: few; V: TRBV7-9; CDR3: CASSFQSGTGYTF
J: TRBJ2-7; D: -; size: -; V: TRBV11-3; CDR3: CASSLGNRVVAYEQYF
J: TRBJ2-1; D: TRBD1; size: -; V: TRBV19; CDR3: CASSPRDRVWGEQFF